This paragraph covers one TCR beta chain sequence. In the original analysis: Estimated nucleated cell counts came from reference gene primer amplification. Method: immunoSEQ multiplex PCR; TCRdb's copy keeps in-frame clones and lacks some. V, J and clone size were drawn from that table, and D and trimming were deduced from the DNA. In the table there are some 50,000 clones, approximately 86% of which are singletons. This sample was included in a study of blood T cell repertoires in COVID-19. In the study overall: Sources were T cells, B-cell-depleted T cells, or PBMCs; the material itself was cDNA or gDNA.

The sequence came from a woman between 65 and 79 years old with active COVID-19. Sequences were obtained from peripheral blood.

This chain's CDR3 is CASSQTSYEQFF. The CDR3 DNA reads as TGCGCCAGCAGCCAGACTAGTTATGAGCAGTTCTTC. J is TRBJ2-1 and V is TRBV5-1; possibly TRBD2 for D (6 bases). With 4 bases removed from V and 8 bases from J, the gap between germline ends came to 10 bases. The CDR3 is made up of 12 amino acids. CDR1 is SGHRS and CDR2 is YFSETQ in the germline V gene.